This TCR beta chain appears in the sequencing data of a study of low-dose radiotherapy and immunotherapy resistance in tumors (dated by TCRdb to the early 2020s). General notes on the study: Patients in Cohort 1 were given 0.5 Gy per fraction every 2 weeks, and the prescribed total PTV dose was 6.5 Gy. The translational analysis covered eight patients: three from the first dose cohort and the first five from the second dose cohort. Randomization of trial participants into treatment groups was not performed. In Cohort 2, 1 Gy per fraction was delivered every two weeks, for a total of 13 Gy over 26 weeks. Cyclophosphamide 200 mg/m2 was administered intravenously every two weeks, one day before each radiation and immunotherapy administration. Patients were given nivolumab as a 240 mg flat dose every two weeks and ipilimumab at 1 mg/kg every six weeks, with both drugs delivered intravenously. Aspirin 300 mg was taken orally once daily by patients for four cycles, starting on cycle 1 day 1.

This clonotype was recorded at least ten times. Its antigen specificity is not known. No much larger clone exists at a distance of one base, and base qualities are not known. From the cysteine up to the phenylalanine, the CDR3 has a length of 12 residues. Only the CDR3 region is kept as DNA, spanning 36 bases read in frame from base 1. The CDR1 and CDR2 encoded by the germline V gene are MNHEY and SVGEGT. V was cut back by 6 bases and J by 4 bases, leaving a gap of 9 bases between them. Sequencer: Illumina HiSeq 2500. To make first-strand cDNA, Superscript III was used along with a set of TRAV- and TRBV-specific primers so that both the TCRalpha and TCRbeta chains were covered. TCRs were amplified with Phusion for 20 PCR cycles, with a constant-region primer paired with the adapter attached to the V primers. The MessageAmp II aRNA Amplification Kit was used to amplify the isolated mRNA, with in vitro transcription run for 15 to 20 hours at 37 degrees C. mRNA for TCR sequencing was isolated with the Dynabeads mRNA DIRECT Purification Kit. Indexed Illumina adapters were added in a second Phusion PCR of approximately 25 cycles, after which AMPure XP beads were used to purify the products. The original methods were these. Custom Perl scripts were used to pool TCR sequences that encoded the same protein, to remove out-of-frame sequences, and to calculate the abundance of each clonotype. Any TCR sequence supported by only a single read was excluded from analysis. Among the metrics used to describe the repertoires were Shannon entropy, Gini index, clonality, richness, and the frequency of TCRs shared between repertoires. TCRdb cleaned the public reads at Q25 with fastp, built clones with MiXCR and kept in-frame beta chains. Each CDR3 protein gets just one entry, which takes the most common genes and DNA from the rows behind it. It is TCRdb's table, rather than the study itself, that gives the V and J calls and clone size. This sample lists around 64,000 distinct CDR3 sequences; 26% were detected once. 6.6% of the sample is taken by the ten largest.

The time point label corresponds to: before trial treatment. The donors took part in RACIN, a single-arm, phase I, dose-escalation trial that combined nivolumab, ipilimumab, aspirin, low-dose cyclophosphamide and low-dose radiotherapy. To be eligible, a patient needed to have an advanced solid tumor that was TIL-negative. Sequences were derived from PBMCs, sampled before treatment. The rearranged chain carries TRBV6-2 or TRBV6-3 and TRBJ1-1, with TRBD1 as a weak D call on 5 bases. The TCR originated in a male donor with rectosigmoid adenocarcinoma. The CDR3 loop reads CASRQGPTEAFF. The DNA sequence reads TGTGCCAGCAGGCAGGGTCCCACTGAAGCTTTCTTT.